This T cell receptor beta chain was identified during a study of post-analysis software for immune sequencing data (dated by TCRdb to between 2014 and 2017). For the study in its entirety: Recorded disease courses included relapsing-remitting, secondary progressive and progressive-relapsing multiple sclerosis, with some patients lacking subtype annotation. The multiple sclerosis patient repertoires were compared with approximately 11 previously published healthy control repertoires from donors aged roughly 6 to 25 years. A subset of samples was prepared in parallel using single-end sample barcoding, then pooled and co-amplified after Illumina adapter ligation. General study outcomes and caveats: Direct clustering with F measure revealed strong co-clustering of samples prepared in the same batch, which led to a batch-effect correction. The multiple sclerosis patient group was slightly younger than the control group. Multiple sclerosis patients had significantly lower normalized Chao1 diversity than controls, a result that suggests substantial peripheral T-cell clonal expansion. Significantly higher frequencies in patients than in controls were found for several TRBV segments, including TRBV5-6, TRBV5-1 and TRBV20-1.

Receptor libraries were prepared by PCR. The run used an Illumina HiSeq 2500. To reduce PCR and sequencing biases, unique molecular identifiers were built into the TCR beta cDNA libraries. Roughly 500,000 cDNA molecules were obtained per 1 to 10 million input T cells, so each molecule approximated one T cell. Patient libraries were prepared and sequenced with the same protocol used for the earlier healthy control dataset. Samples belonging to the same batch were prepared together, multiplexed and sequenced on a shared HiSeq lane. As for how the authors treated the data: MIGEC was used to process the raw barcoded reads, and molecular identifier groups with only a single read were discarded before consensus assembly and CDR3 extraction. Clonotype tables were post-analysed with VDJtools, and diversity was normalized by down-sampling all datasets to the smallest sample size. Repertoire overlap clustering matched CDR3 amino acid but not nucleotide sequences to correct batch-related cross-sample contamination. TCRdb reran the public reads through fastp at Q25 and MiXCR, keeping productive beta chains. Under each unique CDR3 protein, matching rows form one entry showing the most common genes and DNA. The V and J calls were determined by TCRdb, not by the authors. Across this sample there are a few hundred thousand distinct CDR3 sequences, with around 37% seen only once. About an eighth of the sample comes from the top ten.

To demonstrate the VDJtools post-analysis software, TCR beta repertoires were profiled from the peripheral blood of roughly 14 young patients with multiple sclerosis. Multiple sclerosis patients were children and adolescents aged about 6 to 15 years. Sequences SNHLY (CDR1) and FYNNEI (CDR2) are obtained from the germline V gene. The germline V end is reduced by 4 bases and the J end by 3 bases; junction bases left unmatched: 2. The CDR3 numbers 13 residues from cysteine through phenylalanine. Of all the DNA, just the CDR3 is kept, 39 bases in frame from base 1. Points on this clonotype: The antigen it binds to is not known. Within one base of it there is no much larger clone, and no base qualities were kept.

This TCR came from a girl aged 5-17 years with multiple sclerosis. The sample consisted of blood. The chain uses TRBV2 and TRBJ1-1, with TRBD1 identical over 7 junction bases. The CDR3 loop reads CASSGGTDTEAFF. The sequence in DNA is TGTGCCAGCAGTGGAGGGACAGACACTGAAGCTTTCTTT.